This T cell receptor beta chain was sequenced for a study of cytomegalovirus exposure and HLA in healthy donors. The PCR had 60 Vbeta and 13 Jbeta primers. TCRdb keeps only in-frame clones here, not all; method: immunoSEQ multiplex PCR. The table lists some 130,000 clones, approximately 77% of them singletons. Trimming took 2 bases from V and 6 from J; bases not matched to a gene: 8. CDR1 is LGHNA, CDR2 YNFKEQ, per germline. There are 15 residues in the CDR3. The sequenced material came from PBMCs. The chain recombines TRBV4-2 with TRBJ2-7; 9 bases map to TRBD1. The sequence came from a woman between 40 and 55 years old in good health and CMV-seronegative. The CDR3 region is CASSQTGTGMGEQYF. The CDR3 region has the DNA TGTGCCAGCAGCCAAACCGGGACAGGGATGGGCGAGCAGTACTTC.